These 21 T cell receptor beta chains came from one sample sequenced in a study of T cell responses to AZD1222 COVID-19 vaccine. Method: immunoSEQ multiplex PCR; TCRdb's copy keeps in-frame clones and lacks some. The sample has more than 150,000 clones, 90% seen once. This sample comprised peripheral blood, obtained on day 0 of AZD1222 vaccination. The receptors here all came from an adult in good health.

The V gene is TRBV6-2 or TRBV6-3, the J gene TRBJ1-5; tentatively, D is TRBD1 (6 bases). Trimming took off 2 bases at V and 6 bases at J, with 14 bases between the two ends. Looked up from germline, CDR1 is MNHEY and CDR2 is SVGEGT. The CDR3 totals 15 residues. The CDR3 region is CASSYEIGGPQPQHF. CDR3 coding DNA: TGTGCCAGCAGTTACGAGATTGGGGGGCCTCAGCCCCAGCATTTT.

V and J are TRBV7-9 and TRBJ2-2; TRBD1 agrees at 7 bases. The length of the CDR3 is 15 residues. Trimming cost V 2 bases and J 6 bases; bases outside gene matches: 6. Germline CDR1 is SEHNR and CDR2 is FQNEAQ (reference sequence). This CDR3 is CASSLIDRVSGELFF. DNA of the CDR3: TGTGCCAGCAGCTTAATCGACAGGGTGTCCGGGGAGCTGTTTTTT.

The V and J genes are TRBV4-1 and TRBJ1-4; 9 bases are shared with TRBD1. J was trimmed by 7 bases and V by 8 bases; bases with no gene match: 11. Germline CDR1 reads MGHRA; CDR2 reads YSYEKL. The CDR3 consists of 15 residues. The CDR3 spells CASAEMGTGPEKLFF. The CDR3 DNA follows: TGCGCCAGCGCCGAGATGGGGACAGGGCCTGAAAAACTGTTTTTT.

V gene TRBV7-2 combines with J gene TRBJ1-2; D not certain. CDR1 is SGHTA and CDR2 is FQGNSA in the germline V gene. V shed 1 base and J shed 6 bases, with 9 bases lying between them. There are 13 residues in the CDR3. For the CDR3, the DNA is TGTGCCAGCAGCTTAGTCGGTTTGAATGGCTACACCTTC. Amino acid sequence: CASSLVGLNGYTF. The full variable domain, in which reference TRBV7-2 and TRBJ1-2 provide the parts outside the CDR3, is GAGVSQSPSNKVTEKGKDVELRCDPISGHTALYWYRQSLGQGLEFLIYFQGNSAPDKSGLPSDRFSAERTGGSVSTLTIQRTQQEDSAVYLCASSLVGLNGYTFGSGTRLTVV.

This chain uses TRBV20-1 with TRBJ2-2; D unclear. The CDR3 has 13 residues. Trimming stripped 3 bases from V and 1 base from J, with 6 bases between. From germline, CDR1 is DFQATT and CDR2 SNEGSKA (reference sequence). The CDR3 protein is CSASGENTGELFF. CDR3 in DNA: TGCAGTGCTAGTGGTGAGAACACCGGGGAGCTGTTTTTT.

CDR3 DNA: TGTGCCAGCAGTTCTCCTTTTTCTAGCAATCAGCCCCAGCATTTT. Translating it yields CASSSPFSSNQPQHF. The V gene is TRBV28, the J gene TRBJ1-5; D ambiguous. Deletions cut 4 bases from V and 0 bases from J, with 10 bases between. CDR3 length: 15 residues. Germline V lookup: CDR1 MDHEN, CDR2 SYDVKM.

The DNA of the CDR3 is TGTGCCAGCAGTTTTTGGGACAGGGAGACCACCGGGGAGCTGTTTTTT. It is translated as CASSFWDRETTGELFF. V gene TRBV28 combines with J gene TRBJ2-2, with 9 bases fitting TRBD1. This CDR3 has 16 residues. V shed 3 bases and J 4 bases; nucleotides not matched to a gene: 6. Per the germline V gene, CDR1 is MDHEN and CDR2 is SYDVKM.

The chain has TRBV6-5 and TRBJ1-1; D might be TRBD1 (6 bases). V was trimmed by 2 bases and J by 4 bases, leaving 14 bases between them. The germline V gene has CDR1 MNHEY and CDR2 SVGAGI. The CDR3 spans 15 residues. The CDR3 reads CASSYEGGVSTEAFF. The CDR3 DNA follows: TGTGCCAGCAGTTACGAGGGGGGCGTGAGCACTGAAGCTTTCTTT.

The V gene is TRBV5-1, the J gene TRBJ2-7, with 9 nucleotides matching TRBD2. The V and J ends lost 5 bases and 6 bases, in that order; junction bases with no gene match: 6. This CDR3 is 13 amino acids long. Germline loops: CDR1 SGHRS, CDR2 YFSETQ. CDR3 region: CASRDSGSVEQYF. CDR3 nucleotide sequence: TGCGCCAGCAGGGATAGCGGGAGCGTCGAGCAGTACTTC.

The chain carries TRBV28 and TRBJ1-1; unclear D gene. Between the trimmed V and J ends, which lost 1 base and 10 bases, there was a span of 10 bases. Germline CDR1 is MDHEN and CDR2 is SYDVKM. This CDR3 contains 12 residues. CDR3 DNA: TGTGCCAGCAGTTTATTTCCTATCGGAGCTTTCTTT. As protein: CASSLFPIGAFF.

V and J are TRBV28 and TRBJ1-1, with D unresolved. CDR3 length: 14 residues. V lost 6 bases and J 6 bases, leaving 17 bases between the germline ends. Germline V gene sequence: CDR1 MDHEN, CDR2 SYDVKM. The CDR3 region is CASRRNSGFAEAFF. The CDR3 DNA reads as TGTGCCAGCAGACGGAACAGCGGCTTTGCTGAAGCTTTCTTT.

This clone was seen more than once but under ten times. Other DNA sequences in the same sample also yield this CDR3. The chain uses TRBV6-5 and TRBJ1-4; D not certain. The length of the CDR3 is 14 residues. CDR1 and CDR2 (germline): MNHEY, SVGAGI. The germline V and J ends were trimmed by 5 bases and 0 bases, with 7 bases remaining between them. CDR3 amino acids: CASSRGTTNEKLFF. The CDR3 DNA is TGTGCCAGCAGTCGGGGTACAACTAATGAAAAACTGTTTTTT.

The chain uses TRBV5-1 and TRBJ2-1; TRBD2 matches at 11 bases. Germline trimming cut 5 bases from V and 8 bases from J; bases unmatched to any gene: 9. The CDR3 spans 15 residues. Germline loops: CDR1 SGHRS, CDR2 YFSETQ. CDR3 coding DNA: TGCGCCAGCAGTATACTAGCGGGAGCCGTGGATGAGCAGTTCTTC. Amino acid sequence: CASSILAGAVDEQFF.

The V gene is TRBV20-1, the J gene TRBJ1-2; no reliable D call. Trimming removed 3 bases from V and 2 bases from J, with 1 base in between. Germline V gives CDR1 DFQATT, CDR2 SNEGSKA (reference sequence). The CDR3 consists of 10 residues. CDR3 bases: TGCAGTGCTAGGAACTATGGCTACACCTTC. It translates to CSARNYGYTF.

This rearrangement joins TRBV5-4 to TRBJ2-1; possible D gene TRBD2, 6 bases. V was pared by 6 bases and J by 5 bases, with 18 bases between. Germline V gene lookup returns CDR1 SGHNT and CDR2 YYREEE (reference sequence). The CDR3 is made up of 15 amino acids. CDR3 region: CASTGSSGPNNEQFF. DNA for the CDR3: TGTGCCAGCACCGGCTCCAGCGGGCCAAACAATGAGCAGTTCTTC.

The V call is TRBV29-1, the J call TRBJ1-5; 7 bases line up with TRBD1. CDR1 and CDR2 (germline): SQVTM, ANQGSEA. CDR3 length: 13 residues. DNA for the CDR3: TGCAGTGTAAAGACAGGGTTTAATCAGCCCCAGCATTTT. It encodes CSVKTGFNQPQHF.

The chain joins TRBV29-1 to TRBJ2-1; D might be TRBD1 (5 bases). This CDR3 spans 14 amino acids. From germline, CDR1 is SQVTM and CDR2 ANQGSEA. V lost 4 bases and J lost 4, with 14 bases in between. The CDR3 DNA reads TGCAGCGTTGTGTCGCAGACAGCTTACAATGAGCAGTTCTTC. Residues: CSVVSQTAYNEQFF.

The chain uses TRBV28 and TRBJ1-5; perhaps TRBD1 as D (5 bases). Trimming cost V 0 bases and J 3 bases, with 9 bases left between them. The CDR3 runs 15 residues. The germline CDR1 and CDR2 sequences are MDHEN and SYDVKM. Written as DNA, the CDR3 is TGTGCCAGCAGTTTATGGACAGCTATCAATCAGCCCCAGCATTTT. This codes for CASSLWTAINQPQHF.

The chain couples TRBV6-5 to TRBJ1-5, with TRBD1 as a possible D gene (5 bases). Germline V lookup: CDR1 MNHEY, CDR2 SVGAGI. The CDR3 loop spans 15 amino acids. With 0 bases removed from V and 2 bases from J, the gap between germline ends came to 8 bases. The CDR3 sequence is CASSYSPRGNQPQHF. The CDR3 DNA reads TGTGCCAGCAGTTACTCCCCCAGGGGCAATCAGCCCCAGCATTTT.

The DNA of the CDR3 is TGTGCCAGTACCGAGGACAGGGGGCTTTCGAGATCTGGAAACACCATATATTTT. Residues: CASTEDRGLSRSGNTIYF. This chain joins TRBV19 and TRBJ1-3; TRBD1 aligns across 11 bases. J was trimmed by 1 base and V by 7 bases; bases with no gene match: 12. The CDR3 length is 18 residues. Germline lookup yields CDR1 LNHDA and CDR2 SQIVND (reference sequence).

The chain links TRBV6-5 to TRBJ1-1, with 10 bases lining up with TRBD1. V lost 2 bases, J lost 0 bases, and 3 bases stayed unmatched. CDR3 length: 16 amino acids. Germline assignment: CDR1 MNHEY and CDR2 SVGAGI. This CDR3 is CASSYGTGDMNTEAFF. DNA for the CDR3: TGTGCCAGCAGTTACGGGACAGGGGATATGAACACTGAAGCTTTCTTT.